The clone carrying this TCR beta chain was found a few times. The antigen remains unidentified. Both 60 Vbeta primers and 13 Jbeta primers went into the PCR. TCRdb keeps only in-frame clones here, not all; method: immunoSEQ multiplex PCR. The top ten hold 3.5% to 4% of the sample, which has about 110,000 clones, less than 80% seen once. V trimming: 0 bases; J trimming: 6 bases; junction bases outside the gene matches: 8. The CDR3 has 16 amino acids. Germline loops: CDR1 MNHNY, CDR2 SVGAGI (reference sequence). This record belongs to a study of cytomegalovirus exposure and HLA in healthy donors. Study-level background: Counted in an early data release were 85 million or so unique TCRs from HLA-typed donors. Study-level findings and limits: Immune exposure data for these donors was limited to CMV serostatus. After further analysis at a later stage, 15,000 to 20,000 TCR beta sequences were associated with HLA alleles at 0.05 false discovery rate. Most TCR sequences proved rare, with some public TCRs found in many donors.

V is TRBV6-6 and J is TRBJ1-2, with 9 positions matching TRBD1. The TCR was taken from a man aged 55 to 70 in good health and CMV-seronegative. Sequencing was done on a sample of PBMCs. In DNA form, the CDR3 reads TGTGCCAGCAGTTACTCCATGTCGGACAGGGGTCATGGCTACACCTTC. It yields the protein CASSYSMSDRGHGYTF.